The 17 T cell receptor beta chains below were found in one sample sequenced in a study of T cells expressing NK-cell markers. With the 5' RACE reads reprocessed, TCRdb shows one record per CDR3 protein and no DNA. This listing includes roughly 450,000 distinct CDR3 sequences. Sequences were obtained from blood T cells: a sorted CD56 or NKG2C T cell subset, CD4+ or CD8+ T cells, or bulk PBMC T cells (not recorded which). The receptor source for this set is a woman in her 50s in good health.

The V and J genes are TRBV9 and TRBJ2-5; absent DNA, TCRdb's TRBD2 call cannot be checked. Germline CDR1 and CDR2: SGDLS and YYNGEE. This CDR3 spans 16 amino acids. This CDR3 reads CASSPLAGSHQETQYF.

The V gene is TRBV11-3, the J gene TRBJ2-1; TCRdb gives TRBD1 as the D gene, but with no DNA this cannot be confirmed. Germline CDR1 SGHNT, CDR2 YENEEA. There are 15 residues in the CDR3. The CDR3 reads CASSSPGGPYNEQFF.

This chain connects TRBV4-1 to TRBJ1-6. Per germline, CDR1 MGHRA and CDR2 YSYEKL. This CDR3 region has 17 residues. The CDR3 loop is CASSQDWGTSYNSPLHF.

V and J are TRBV5-1 and TRBJ1-2. CDR1 is SGHRS and CDR2 is YFSETQ in the germline V gene. The CDR3 is made up of 12 amino acids. The CDR3 spells CASSFAGVGYTF.

V and J are TRBV12-3 or TRBV12-4 and TRBJ2-4; lacking DNA, the TRBD1 call made by TCRdb goes unchecked. The length of the CDR3 is 16 residues. CDR3 amino acids: CASSLAGQGTKNIQYF.

The chain carries TRBV4-1 and TRBJ1-5. Germline values: CDR1 MGHRA, CDR2 YSYEKL. The CDR3 is 16 residues long. CDR3 protein: CASSHDGGPLDQPQHF.

The chain is built from TRBV12-3 or TRBV12-4 and TRBJ2-2. The CDR3 has 13 residues. The CDR3 sequence is CASILTAPGELFF.

The chain couples TRBV12-3 or TRBV12-4 to TRBJ1-1; the TCRdb D gene call, TRBD1, has no DNA to confirm it. The CDR3 length is 13 residues. The CDR3 protein is CASSFGQNTEAFF.

This chain joins TRBV24-1 and TRBJ2-5; lacking DNA, the TRBD1 call made by TCRdb goes unchecked. The CDR3 extends over 11 amino acids. From germline, CDR1 is KGHDR and CDR2 SFDVKD. The CDR3 loop reads CATGQQETQYF.

V is TRBV12-3 or TRBV12-4 and J is TRBJ2-7. The CDR3 totals 13 residues. Here the CDR3 reads CASMGWRSYEQYF.

This rearrangement joins TRBV7-8 to TRBJ2-5; TCRdb reports TRBD2, a call that lacks DNA to check it against. The CDR3 consists of 13 residues. Looked up from germline, CDR1 is SGHVS and CDR2 is FQNEAQ. The CDR3 is CASNSGSPRTQYF.

CDR3 region: CASSDYPGQGNYEQYF. The V gene is TRBV2, the J gene TRBJ2-7; TCRdb names TRBD1, which stays unverified in the absence of DNA. This CDR3 has 16 residues. Germline V lookup: CDR1 SNHLY, CDR2 FYNNEI.

The chain employs TRBV6-1 and TRBJ1-1. In germline, CDR1 is MNHNS, CDR2 SASEGT. CDR3 length: 14 residues. CDR3 region: CASSEWPEVTEAFF.

The chain joins TRBV20-1 to TRBJ2-4; as DNA is missing, the TRBD1 call by TCRdb cannot be tested. This CDR3 is built from 14 residues. Per the germline V gene, CDR1 is DFQATT and CDR2 is SNEGSKA (reference sequence). The CDR3 sequence is CSARRPATGYIQYF.

The chain couples TRBV4-1 to TRBJ2-4. Looked up from germline, CDR1 is MGHRA and CDR2 is YSYEKL. The CDR3 is 15 residues long. The CDR3 loop is CASSQEESQVRIQYF.

V usage is TRBV14 and J usage is TRBJ2-5; TCRdb names TRBD1, which stays unverified in the absence of DNA. The CDR3 contains 18 residues. CDR1 is SGHDN, CDR2 FVKESK, per germline. CDR3: CASSQDSPGYPFQETQYF.

The J gene is TRBJ2-7, the V gene TRBV5-5; TCRdb lists TRBD2, though no DNA is available to test this call. CDR1 is SGHKS, CDR2 YYEKEE, per germline (reference sequence). CDR3 length equals 15 residues. The chain's CDR3 is CASSFTRTKDYEQYF.